Below, 32 T cell receptor beta chains from the same sample are listed, as sequenced in a study of blood T cell repertoires in COVID-19. The repertoire was sequenced with immunoSEQ multiplex PCR; TCRdb's copy has only in-frame clones and lacks some. The sample lists approximately 200,000 clones, almost 90% occurring once. Specimen: peripheral blood. Every receptor here comes from a man between 18 and 29 years old with active or convalescent COVID-19.

J is TRBJ1-1 and V is TRBV2, with D perhaps TRBD1 (6 bases). Germline V gene data show CDR1 as SNHLY and CDR2 as FYNNEI. The CDR3 runs 12 residues. V shed 6 bases and J shed 11 bases, with 16 bases lying between them. The DNA of the CDR3 is TGTGCCAGCAGATCGGAAATGAGGGGGGCTTTCTTT. Its protein is CASRSEMRGAFF.

The CDR3 coding sequence is TGTGCCACCAGAGTTTCAAGAACGGGCCAGTACTTC. It encodes CATRVSRTGQYF. V gene TRBV2 combines with J gene TRBJ2-5; D gene ambiguous. The CDR3 is 12 residues long. CDR1 and CDR2 (germline): SNHLY, FYNNEI. V lost 10 bases, J lost 10 bases, and 19 bases lay in between.

This clone was observed a few times. Other nucleotide sequences from this sample produce the same CDR3. This chain connects TRBV27 to TRBJ2-1; 10 nucleotides align to TRBD2. CDR3 length equals 15 residues. Per germline, CDR1 MNHEY and CDR2 SMNVEV (reference sequence). With V trimmed by 3 bases and J by 7 bases, 6 bases remained unmatched. CDR3 region: CASSLLAGAGNEQFF. CDR3 in DNA: TGTGCCAGCAGTTTGCTAGCGGGAGCAGGTAATGAGCAGTTCTTC.

The rearrangement links TRBV11-2 to TRBJ1-1; the D gene is possibly TRBD1 (5 bases). Germline V CDR1 and CDR2: SGHAT, FQNNGV. V was clipped by 2 bases and J by 6 bases, with 13 bases between them. The CDR3 covers 14 residues. The CDR3: CASSLWGPDPEAFF. In nucleotides, the CDR3 is TGTGCCAGCAGCTTATGGGGCCCGGACCCTGAAGCTTTCTTT.

V and J are TRBV5-3 and TRBJ1-5; the D is unclear. TRBV5-3 is an open reading frame whose function is uncertain. V was trimmed by 1 base and J by 8 bases, leaving 22 bases between them. The CDR3 is 17 amino acids. For the CDR3, the DNA is TGTGCCAGAAGCTTGAAGGTTGCCGGGGAGATGCGGGAGCCCCAGCATTTT. This translates into CARSLKVAGEMREPQHF.

This clone came up a few times. The CDR3 DNA reads as TGCAGCCCCTGGACTAGGGGCAGGAGCTCTGGAAACACCATATATTTT. Translating gives CSPWTRGRSSGNTIYF. V gene TRBV29-1 combines with J gene TRBJ1-3; the D gene is possibly TRBD1 (5 bases). The germline V and J ends were trimmed by 8 bases and 0 bases, with 20 bases remaining between them. The CDR3 covers 16 residues. Germline V gives CDR1 SQVTM, CDR2 ANQGSEA.

CDR3 DNA sequence: TGTGCCAGCAGTTACTCTGACGCCGGGACTAGCCCCTACGAGCAGTACTTC. It specifies CASSYSDAGTSPYEQYF. The V call is TRBV6-2 or TRBV6-3, the J call TRBJ2-7, with TRBD2 matching 9 bases. J lost 2 bases, V lost 0 bases, and 8 bases had no gene match. This CDR3 contains 17 residues. Germline lookup yields CDR1 MNHEY and CDR2 SVGEGT.

V gene TRBV19 combines with J gene TRBJ2-3, with 8 positions matching TRBD1. This CDR3 is 13 amino acids long. With V trimmed by 6 bases and J by 3 bases, 2 bases remained unmatched. Germline CDR1 is LNHDA and CDR2 is SQIVND (reference sequence). CDR3 coding DNA: TGTGCCAGTAGCCGGGACAGGACAGATACGCAGTATTTT. It is translated as CASSRDRTDTQYF.

This chain's CDR3 is CASSGILRRGRNPYNEQFF. The CDR3 DNA reads TGTGCCAGTAGTGGGATTCTACGCAGGGGCAGAAATCCCTACAATGAGCAGTTCTTC. The gene calls are TRBV19 and TRBJ2-1; possible D gene TRBD1, 6 bases. Germline V gene lookup returns CDR1 LNHDA and CDR2 SQIVND (reference sequence). Trimming shortened V by 5 bases and J by 2 bases, and 25 bases separated the two germline ends. This CDR3 is built from 19 residues. The full variable domain, completed using reference TRBV19 and TRBJ2-1, is DGGITQSPKYLFRKEGQNVTLSCEQNLNHDAMYWYRQDPGQGLRLIYYSQIVNDFQKGDIAEGYSVSREKKESFPLTVTSAQKNPTAFYLCASSGILRRGRNPYNEQFFGPGTRLTVL.

The V and J genes are TRBV5-5 and TRBJ2-1, with a possible D match to TRBD2 (6 bases). Trimming cost V 3 bases and J 10 bases, with 17 bases left between them. This CDR3 region has 14 residues. Germline CDR1 and CDR2: SGHKS and YYEKEE (reference sequence). The CDR3 reads CASSWVELGGEQFF. The CDR3 nucleotides read TGTGCCAGCAGCTGGGTCGAACTTGGGGGGGAGCAGTTCTTC.

The chain couples TRBV6-1 to TRBJ1-5, with D possibly matching TRBD1 (5 bases). The germline V and J ends were trimmed by 3 bases and 3 bases, with 12 bases remaining between them. Germline V gene lookup returns CDR1 MNHNS and CDR2 SASEGT. This CDR3 is built from 15 residues. DNA for the CDR3: TGTGCCAGCAGTGAGCCCTCAGGGCACAATCAGCCCCAGCATTTT. Its translation is CASSEPSGHNQPQHF.

This clone appeared once. V and J are TRBV12-3 or TRBV12-4 and TRBJ2-1; D is perhaps TRBD1 (6 bases). The CDR3 contains 13 residues. Deletions cut 6 bases from V and 9 bases from J, with 15 bases between. The CDR3 loop reads CASRLGTIGEQFF. The CDR3, as DNA: TGTGCCAGCAGACTAGGGACAATCGGTGAGCAGTTCTTC.

The V and J genes are TRBV7-2 and TRBJ2-7; TRBD2 matches at 10 bases. This CDR3 has 18 residues. V lost 2 bases to trimming and J lost 5 bases; unmatched junction nucleotides: 15. From germline, CDR1 is SGHTA and CDR2 FQGNSA. CDR3 in amino acids: CASSLLASGRMWGNEQYF. CDR3 bases: TGTGCCAGCAGCTTACTTGCTAGCGGGAGAATGTGGGGCAACGAGCAGTACTTC.

The genes are TRBV19 and TRBJ1-6; D is unresolved. V lost 6 bases and J lost 7, with 10 bases in between. Germline V CDR1 and CDR2: LNHDA, SQIVND (reference sequence). CDR3 length: 13 amino acids. DNA of the CDR3: TGTGCCAGTAGCCCCGGTCGGAATTCACCCCTCCACTTT. This translates into CASSPGRNSPLHF.

The chain has TRBV6-5 and TRBJ1-4; possibly TRBD1 for D (5 bases). This CDR3 is 15 amino acids long. V was shortened by 4 bases and J by 5 bases, with 14 bases between the two germline ends. Germline assignment: CDR1 MNHEY and CDR2 SVGAGI. CDR3 sequence reads: CASSSYAGLNEKLFF. The CDR3 DNA is TGTGCCAGCAGTTCTTATGCAGGGTTAAATGAAAAACTGTTTTTT.

As DNA, the CDR3 is TGTGCCAGCAGCATCGGAGGGACGGGAAACACCATATATTTT. Amino acid sequence: CASSIGGTGNTIYF. The V call is TRBV7-9, the J call TRBJ1-3; possibly TRBD1 for D (5 bases). Germline CDR1 and CDR2: SEHNR and FQNEAQ (reference sequence). V shed 5 bases and J shed 4 bases, with 12 bases lying between them. The CDR3 extends over 14 amino acids.

This clone was seen a single time. The junction departs from germline at one end; a sequencing error may be responsible. This chain uses TRBV5-1 with TRBJ2-2; D is perhaps TRBD1 (5 bases). Per the germline V gene, CDR1 is SGHRS and CDR2 is YFSETQ. CDR3 length: 15 residues. The CDR3 DNA reads as TGCGCCAGCAGTTTGGGGCCCCCGAACACCGGGGAGCTGTTTTTT. Translating it yields CASSLGPPNTGELFF.

DNA for the CDR3: TGTGCCAGCAGTCCCGGGACAGGGGCGAATGGCTACACCTTC. Residues: CASSPGTGANGYTF. The chain employs TRBV6-5 and TRBJ1-2, with 10 bases lining up with TRBD1. J was trimmed by 6 bases and V by 5 bases; bases with no gene match: 6. Germline CDR1 and CDR2: MNHEY and SVGAGI. The CDR3 is 14 amino acids.

This chain uses TRBV14 with TRBJ2-1; D may be TRBD2 (6 bases). V was shortened by 10 bases and J by 5 bases, with 18 bases between the two germline ends. The germline V gene has CDR1 SGHDN and CDR2 FVKESK. The CDR3 is 14 amino acids. The CDR3 is CATETRLVNNEQFF. In DNA, the CDR3 is TGTGCCACCGAGACACGACTAGTAAACAATGAGCAGTTCTTC. The entire variable domain, with the rest obtained from reference TRBV14 and TRBJ2-1, is as follows: EAGVTQFPSHSVIEKGQTVTLRCDPISGHDNLYWYRRVMGKEIKFLLHFVKESKQDESGMPNNRFLAERTGGTYSTLKVQPAELEDSGVYFCATETRLVNNEQFFGPGTRLTVL.

The chain carries TRBV15 and TRBJ1-5, with 7 bases matching TRBD1. Trimming removed 0 bases from V and 7 bases from J; junction bases left unmatched: 6. This CDR3 is built from 15 residues. Germline assignment: CDR1 LNHNV and CDR2 YYDKDF (reference sequence). The CDR3 sequence: CATSRDQGGLQPQHF. Here the CDR3 DNA reads TGTGCCACCAGCAGAGATCAAGGGGGCCTGCAGCCCCAGCATTTT.

The V gene is TRBV10-3, the J gene TRBJ1-1; D perhaps matches TRBD1 (6 bases). The CDR3 extends over 14 amino acids. Trimming left V 10 bases short and J 0 bases short, with 15 bases between. From germline, CDR1 is ENHRY and CDR2 SYGVKD. For the CDR3, the DNA is TGTGCCACTCAAAGGACAGAAATGAACACTGAAGCTTTCTTT. It yields the protein CATQRTEMNTEAFF.

This chain joins TRBV5-1 and TRBJ2-1; TRBD2 agrees at 9 bases. V shed 4 bases, J shed 9 bases, and the junction held 11 bases outside the gene matches. From germline, CDR1 is SGHRS and CDR2 YFSETQ. There are 15 residues in the CDR3. The CDR3 region is CASSPRTSEGGEQFF. CDR3 bases: TGCGCCAGCAGCCCTCGGACTAGCGAGGGCGGTGAGCAGTTCTTC.

The rearrangement uses TRBV28 and TRBJ1-2; D possibly corresponds to TRBD1 (6 bases). Trimming stripped 3 bases from V and 7 bases from J, with 21 bases between. In germline, CDR1 is MDHEN, CDR2 SYDVKM. This CDR3 is built from 16 residues. In DNA, the CDR3 is TGTGCCAGCAGTTTCAGGGACATGGCCCAGGCGGGTGGCTACACCTTC. The encoded protein is CASSFRDMAQAGGYTF.

This clone was found once. The V gene is TRBV9, the J gene TRBJ2-3; 7 bases are a match to TRBD2. With V trimmed by 3 bases and J by 2 bases, 12 bases remained unmatched. The CDR3 is 17 amino acids. CDR1 and CDR2 from the germline V gene are SGDLS and YYNGEE. The CDR3 spells CASSAGALASYTDTQYF. Here the CDR3 DNA reads TGTGCCAGCAGCGCCGGCGCACTAGCGAGTTACACAGATACGCAGTATTTT.

The V gene is TRBV9, the J gene TRBJ1-2; D possibly corresponds to TRBD1 (6 bases). CDR3 length: 14 amino acids. From germline, CDR1 is SGDLS and CDR2 YYNGEE. The V gene lost 3 bases and the J gene lost 1 base, with 10 bases spanning the gap. The CDR3 DNA reads as TGTGCCAGCAGCGGACAGGACCTTAACTATGGCTACACCTTC. This encodes CASSGQDLNYGYTF.

A remark on this clone: Additional DNA sequences in this sample encode the identical CDR3. The chain recombines TRBV6-5 with TRBJ1-1; the D gene is possibly TRBD1 (5 bases). The V gene's germline CDR1 is MNHEY and CDR2 SVGAGI. The V and J ends lost 9 bases and 1 base respectively, with 15 bases between them. The CDR3 contains 14 residues. In nucleotides, the CDR3 is TGTGCCAGTTCGCTTGGGGGAGGGAACACTGAAGCTTTCTTT. This codes for CASSLGGGNTEAFF.

The chain uses TRBV14 and TRBJ1-2; D remains ambiguous. Between the trimmed V and J ends, which lost 1 base and 8 bases, there was a span of 14 bases. The length of the CDR3 is 14 residues. Germline V gene sequence: CDR1 SGHDN, CDR2 FVKESK. DNA of the CDR3: TGTGCCAGCAGCCAAGTGGGCATCCCGGGAGGCTACACCTTC. Translation: CASSQVGIPGGYTF.

The chain joins TRBV19 to TRBJ2-5, with D possibly matching TRBD2 (6 bases). V shed 3 bases and J shed 4 bases, with 6 bases lying between them. There are 12 residues in the CDR3. CDR1 and CDR2 (germline): LNHDA, SQIVND (reference sequence). The CDR3 region has the DNA TGTGCCAGTAGTATGGGGGGAGAGACCCAGTACTTC. The encoded protein is CASSMGGETQYF. Using reference TRBV19 and TRBJ2-5 for the parts outside the CDR3, the full variable domain is DGGITQSPKYLFRKEGQNVTLSCEQNLNHDAMYWYRQDPGQGLRLIYYSQIVNDFQKGDIAEGYSVSREKKESFPLTVTSAQKNPTAFYLCASSMGGETQYFGPGTRLLVL.

V usage is TRBV19 and J usage is TRBJ2-7; TRBD1 aligns across 8 bases. Germline V CDR1 and CDR2: LNHDA, SQIVND (reference sequence). There are 12 residues in the CDR3. J gave up 4 bases and V 6 bases, and 2 bases lay outside the gene matches. CDR3 residues: CASSDRGYEQYF. CDR3 coding DNA: TGTGCCAGTAGCGACAGGGGTTACGAGCAGTACTTC.

The chain carries TRBV12-5 and TRBJ2-1; perhaps TRBD1 as D (5 bases). The CDR3 spans 16 residues. Germline values: CDR1 LGHNT, CDR2 FRNRAP. Trimming removed 0 bases from V and 6 bases from J, with 15 bases in between. CDR3 region: CASGLVLARQGNEQFF. In DNA form, the CDR3 reads TGTGCTAGTGGTTTGGTACTGGCGAGGCAGGGCAATGAGCAGTTCTTC.

The V call is TRBV7-2, the J call TRBJ1-2; tentative D call: TRBD1 (6 bases). In germline, CDR1 is SGHTA, CDR2 FQGNSA. V was pared by 5 bases and J by 2 bases, with 12 bases between. The CDR3 sequence is 14 residues long. This CDR3 reads CASSPGTQNYGYTF. In nucleotides, the CDR3 is TGTGCCAGCAGCCCAGGGACACAGAACTATGGCTACACCTTC.

V usage is TRBV5-1 and J usage is TRBJ2-3, with a possible D match to TRBD2 (7 bases). Per germline, CDR1 SGHRS and CDR2 YFSETQ. The CDR3 sequence is 18 residues long. V lost 4 bases to trimming and J lost 1 base, with 22 bases between them. The CDR3 DNA sequence: TGCGCCAGCAGCCCTACGGGGGGCCGTTTCATCGGCACAGATACGCAGTATTTT. It translates to CASSPTGGRFIGTDTQYF.